What follows is one TCR beta chain and its context. It has no known antigen specificity. Per-nucleotide qualities are absent, and no much larger clonotype sits a single base away. The germline V gene (reference sequence) specifies SEHNR as CDR1 and FQNEAQ as CDR2. The CDR3 holds 10 amino acids from the cysteine to the phenylalanine. This entry keeps only the CDR3 DNA: 30 bases, framed from base 1. The junction carries 1 base between V and J, which are trimmed by 4 bases and 6 bases respectively. Genomic DNA was isolated from the sorted cells so that the TCRbeta CDR3 region could be sequenced. The immunoSEQ Assay was used for sequencing of TCRbeta CDR3 regions. TCRdb holds this immuneACCESS table with in-frame rearrangements only. Some clones are missing; in checked studies, unresolved V genes explain under half, and the rest has no known cause. The sample records about 64,000 clones, roughly four fifths of which are singletons. Roughly 4.9% of the sample goes to the ten largest clones.

The data were taken from a study of OX40 agonist ivuxolimab in advanced cancers. Broadly, across the study: The costimulatory receptor OX40 (CD134) was targeted by ivuxolimab, a fully human IgG2 agonistic monoclonal antibody. Partial responses occurred in three dose-escalation patients: two with cutaneous melanoma and one with hepatocellular carcinoma. Of the approximately 53 patients in dose escalation, some 20 had hepatocellular carcinoma, about 15 had melanoma, 9 had renal cell carcinoma and 9 had head and neck cancer. The dose-escalation cohort was approximately 83% male with a mean age of about 58 years, ranging from about 23 to 85. Intravenous ivuxolimab was administered to patients every 2 weeks at six dose levels: 0.01, 0.1, 0.3, 1.5, 3 and 10 mg/kg. Prior anti-PD-1, anti-PD-L1 or anti-CTLA-4 therapy was permitted, and 40% of dose-escalation patients had received checkpoint inhibitors. The paper reports the monotherapy dose-escalation portion (N of about 52 patients) of the phase I ivuxolimab trial. The purpose of peripheral TCRbeta sequencing was to test whether ivuxolimab changed TCR sequence diversity and led to clonal T-cell expansion.

The trial excluded patients who had a history of autoimmune disease or who were on systemic immunosuppression. Peripheral blood for TCR sequencing was collected from all dose cohorts at baseline, on cycle 4 day 1, and on cycle 7 day 1. The samples were drawn from a first-in-human, open-label, multicenter phase I dose-escalation trial of ivuxolimab. Adults with locally advanced or metastatic melanoma, renal cell carcinoma, hepatocellular carcinoma or head and neck squamous cell carcinoma were enrolled in the trial. Before TCR sequencing, CD4+ T cells and CD8+ T cells from peripheral blood were sorted into separate populations. General study outcomes and caveats: Clonal expansion of both CD4+ and CD8+ blood T cells was observed from baseline to week 6 at doses 0.1 to 3.0 mg/kg. After ivuxolimab, more expanded clones were found on average in CD8+ T cells than in CD4+ T cells. The antigen specificity of the peripheral T cells that underwent clonal expansion was not determined. In the 0.1-3.0 mg/kg groups, partial responders were among the patients with the lowest normalized peripheral clonal expansion, particularly in CD8+ T cells. Low levels of normalized T-cell clonal expansion were also seen in some patients who did not respond.

Material: CD4+ or CD8+ T cells sorted from blood, obtained in a trial of the OX40 agonist ivuxolimab. The V gene is TRBV7-9 and the J gene is TRBJ2-1; no D segment can be confidently identified. The TCR comes from an adult with an advanced solid tumor such as melanoma, head and neck, liver or kidney cancer. The CDR3 amino acid sequence is: CASSSNEQFF. Here is the DNA: TGTGCCAGCAGCTCCAATGAGCAGTTCTTC.